Detailed here is one T cell receptor beta chain. Measured with immunoSEQ multiplex PCR; TCRdb has only the in-frame clones, and not every one. The data hold more than 85,000 clones, with 91% observed a single time. The germline V gene has CDR1 MDHEN and CDR2 SYDVKM. V was pared by 2 bases and J by 15 bases, with 14 bases between. The CDR3 is 12 residues long. This record belongs to a study of PD-L1 blockade in urothelial cancer. Across the study: Male sex and bladder-origin urothelial cancer were recorded for twenty-five of 29 patients.

The V gene is TRBV28, the J gene TRBJ2-1; TRBD1 might be the D (6 bases). Material: PBMCs, obtained around atezolizumab (anti-PD-L1) treatment. This clonotype was sampled from a woman older than 75 with urothelial cancer. The CDR3 is CASSLGVGGSFF. Written as DNA, the CDR3 is TGTGCCAGCAGTTTAGGGGTTGGGGGCTCGTTCTTC.